The 24 T cell receptor beta chains below come from one sample, sequenced in a study of T cell repertoires in cytomegalovirus infection. Each CDR3 protein gets one entry after TCRdb re-called the reads with MiXCR. There are hundreds of thousands of distinct CDR3 sequences in the sample; roughly 9.3% occur only once, and over 2.5% lies in the top ten. Sample: PBMCs. The origin of the receptors is a human donor in good health (CMV status not recorded). Some clones in this sample may be carry-over from other donors' samples.

In its sample, this clonotype was seen many times. The chain recombines TRBV7-8 with TRBJ2-5; D unresolved. The V gene's germline CDR1 is SGHVS and CDR2 FQNEAQ. This CDR3 comprises 10 residues. Trimming shortened V by 10 bases and J by 5 bases, and 8 bases separated the two germline ends. CDR3 loop: CATSGETQYF. DNA for the CDR3: TGTGCCACTTCTGGGGAGACCCAGTACTTC.

This clonotype was seen many times. V is TRBV20-1 and J is TRBJ2-7; D is possibly TRBD1 (7 bases). The CDR3 is made up of 14 amino acids. CDR1 DFQATT and CDR2 SNEGSKA come from the germline V gene (reference sequence). V lost 0 bases and J 4 bases, leaving 13 bases between the germline ends. The CDR3 spells CSAREPGGGYEQYF. In DNA, the CDR3 is TGCAGTGCTAGAGAGCCAGGGGGAGGTTACGAGCAGTACTTC.

This clonotype was recorded many times. This chain joins TRBV6-1 and TRBJ2-1, with TRBD2 matching over 11 bases. The CDR3 contains 15 residues. Per the germline V gene, CDR1 is MNHNS and CDR2 is SASEGT. Trimming cost V 1 base and J 8 bases; bases outside gene matches: 4. The CDR3 DNA reads TGTGCCAGCAGTGAAGGACTAGCGGGGCGGGATGAGCAGTTCTTC. The encoded protein is CASSEGLAGRDEQFF.

This clonotype was detected many times. The chain is built from TRBV6-2 or TRBV6-3 and TRBJ1-1; TRBD1 might be the D (6 bases). Germline CDR1 reads MNHEY; CDR2 reads SVGEGT. This CDR3 has 12 residues. V was pared by 6 bases and J by 6 bases, with 11 bases between. CDR3 amino acids: CASSPRTAEAFF. CDR3 nucleotide sequence: TGTGCCAGCAGCCCGAGGACAGCTGAAGCTTTCTTT.

This clonotype was picked up many times. The rearrangement uses TRBV7-2 and TRBJ2-1; TRBD1 agrees at 8 bases. V was pared by 5 bases and J by 6 bases, with 18 bases of the junction left unmatched. The germline CDR1 and CDR2 sequences are SGHTA and FQGNSA. This CDR3 comprises 18 residues. The DNA of the CDR3 is TGTGCCAGCAGCGCCCGGGGGTCCGGGACAGGTCGCTCCAATGAGCAGTTCTTC. Amino acids: CASSARGSGTGRSNEQFF.

This clonotype was picked up many times. This sequence joins TRBV10-1 and TRBJ1-1, with no clear D. The V gene lost 0 bases and the J gene lost 1 base, with 12 bases spanning the gap. Per the germline V gene, CDR1 is WNHNN and CDR2 is SYGVQD (reference sequence). The CDR3 runs to 16 residues. In DNA, the CDR3 is TGCGCCAGCAGTGAGTCGGCGGCAGTTAAGAACACTGAAGCTTTCTTT. Its translation is CASSESAAVKNTEAFF.

This clonotype was seen at least ten times. The V call is TRBV7-6, the J call TRBJ2-1; 10 nucleotides agree with TRBD2. Germline CDR1 SGHVS, CDR2 FNYEAQ. CDR3 length: 16 residues. After removal of 4 bases from V and 0 bases from J, the junction contained 3 bases not matched to a gene. CDR3 sequence (DNA): TGTGCCAGCAGCTGGACTAGCGGATTCTCCTACAATGAGCAGTTCTTC. It encodes CASSWTSGFSYNEQFF.

The rearrangement links TRBV2 to TRBJ2-2; the match to TRBD2 covers 12 bases. CDR1 is SNHLY, CDR2 FYNNEI, per germline. The V gene end was trimmed by 10 bases and the J gene end by 0 bases; junction bases not matched to a gene: 9. This CDR3 spans 17 amino acids. The chain's CDR3 is CATLTSGGLTNTGELFF. The DNA of the CDR3 is TGTGCCACCTTGACTAGCGGGGGCCTAACGAACACCGGGGAGCTGTTTTTT.

This clonotype has at least ten counts. The J gene is TRBJ1-6, the V gene TRBV7-8, with 7 bases matching TRBD1. The CDR3 contains 15 residues. The ends lost 5 bases at V and 10 bases at J; junction bases unmatched: 11. CDR1 SGHVS and CDR2 FQNEAQ come from the germline V gene. DNA for the CDR3: TGTGCCAGCAGCACAACACAGGGGAAAGGGTCACCCCTCCACTTT. This gives the protein CASSTTQGKGSPLHF.

The chain combines TRBV19 with TRBJ2-1; weak D call: TRBD1 (6 bases). Germline-derived CDR1 and CDR2 are LNHDA and SQIVND (reference sequence). This CDR3 has 16 amino acids. Trimming removed 4 bases at V and 5 bases at J, with 18 bases between. The CDR3 sequence: CASSTPSGGLNNEQFF. CDR3 nucleotide sequence: TGTGCCAGTAGTACACCTTCTGGGGGCCTAAACAATGAGCAGTTCTTC.

The chain joins TRBV20-1 to TRBJ2-5; D unclear. This CDR3 has 14 residues. V gave up 0 bases and J gave up 3 bases, with 11 bases separating them. CDR1 is DFQATT, CDR2 SNEGSKA, per germline (reference sequence). CDR3: CSARERISEETQYF. The DNA of the CDR3 is TGCAGTGCTAGAGAACGGATCAGCGAAGAGACCCAGTACTTC.

In this sample, this clonotype turned up many times. The chain combines TRBV6-1 with TRBJ1-3, with D tentatively TRBD1 (5 bases). The V and J ends lost 0 bases and 2 bases respectively, with 8 bases between them. The CDR3 is 15 residues long. Germline-derived CDR1 and CDR2 are MNHNS and SASEGT. CDR3 region: CASSEAWGTGNTIYF. The CDR3 region has the DNA TGTGCCAGCAGTGAAGCTTGGGGGACTGGAAACACCATATATTTT.

This clonotype was picked up many times. The gene calls are TRBV7-6 and TRBJ1-2, with TRBD1 matching over 7 bases. This CDR3 has 14 amino acids. Trimming at V came to 0 bases and at J to 7 bases, leaving 5 bases not matched to a gene. CDR1 is SGHVS and CDR2 is FNYEAQ in the germline V gene. CDR3 sequence reads: CASSLAEGAAGYTF. The DNA of the CDR3 is TGTGCCAGCAGCTTAGCAGAGGGGGCGGCTGGCTACACCTTC.

This clonotype came up many times. V is TRBV20-1 and J is TRBJ1-3, with 10 bases matching TRBD1. Germline V gene data show CDR1 as DFQATT and CDR2 as SNEGSKA (reference sequence). V lost 6 bases and J lost 3; bases outside the gene matches: 8. CDR3 length equals 15 residues. The CDR3 spells CSALRQGADGNTIYF. The CDR3 bases are TGCAGTGCGCTAAGACAGGGGGCGGATGGAAACACCATATATTTT.

This clonotype was recorded at least ten times. CDR3 sequence reads: CASSLPGSRGPGTQYF. The CDR3 nucleotides read TGTGCCAGCAGTCTCCCGGGCTCTAGAGGCCCAGGTACGCAGTATTTT. The chain couples TRBV28 to TRBJ2-3; no firm D call. The CDR3 totals 16 residues. Trimming cost V 5 bases and J 8 bases, with 23 bases left between them. CDR1 and CDR2 (germline): MDHEN, SYDVKM. Variable domain in full (rest from reference TRBV28 and TRBJ2-3): DVKVTQSSRYLVKRTGEKVFLECVQDMDHENMFWYRQDPGLGLRLIYFSYDVKMKEKGDIPEGYSVSREKKERFSLILESASTNQTSMYLCASSLPGSRGPGTQYFGPGTRLTVL.

The table lists this clonotype with a few counts. This could be a read error, since a much larger clone is one nucleotide away. The chain couples TRBV5-4 to TRBJ2-5; no clear D. Trimming shortened V by 2 bases and J by 0 bases, and 2 bases separated the two germline ends. Germline V lookup: CDR1 SGHNT, CDR2 YYREEE (reference sequence). The CDR3 has 12 amino acids. CDR3 in amino acids: CASSFHQETQYF. For the CDR3, the DNA is TGTGCCAGCAGCTTCCACCAAGAGACCCAGTACTTC.

In its sample, this clonotype was seen many times. The chain couples TRBV6-2 or TRBV6-3 to TRBJ2-1, with unresolved D. Germline-derived CDR1 and CDR2 are MNHEY and SVGEGT. The CDR3 length is 14 residues. Deletions cut 4 bases from V and 1 base from J, with 8 bases between. The CDR3, as DNA: TGTGCCAGCAGTTTCGAGTCTTCCTACAATGAGCAGTTCTTC. This translates into CASSFESSYNEQFF.

In this sample, this clonotype turned up many times. The rearrangement links TRBV20-1 to TRBJ2-4; perhaps TRBD1 as D (6 bases). The V end lost 6 bases, the J end lost 0 bases, and 15 bases lay between the germline ends. Germline V gives CDR1 DFQATT, CDR2 SNEGSKA (reference sequence). The CDR3 extends over 15 amino acids. This CDR3 is CSARGWVLAKNIQYF. The CDR3 DNA sequence: TGCAGTGCCAGGGGTTGGGTATTAGCCAAAAACATTCAGTACTTC.

In this sample, this clonotype turned up many times. The chain is built from TRBV7-9 and TRBJ2-5; the D is unclear. Germline V gene sequence: CDR1 SEHNR, CDR2 FQNEAQ (reference sequence). The CDR3 has 12 residues. V was clipped by 5 bases and J by 2 bases, with 6 bases between them. CDR3 loop: CASSGRQETQYF. CDR3 bases: TGTGCCAGCAGCGGCAGGCAAGAGACCCAGTACTTC.

This clonotype was picked up a small number of times. The chain recombines TRBV29-1 with TRBJ2-3; D is possibly TRBD1 or TRBD2 (5 bases each). Germline CDR1 is SQVTM and CDR2 is ANQGSEA. The CDR3 covers 13 residues. Trimming pared 4 bases from V and 3 bases from J, leaving 11 bases between. The CDR3 sequence: CSVAGRTTDTQYF. CDR3 nucleotides: TGCAGCGTTGCGGGACGGACAACAGATACGCAGTATTTT.

There are many counts of this clonotype. The chain employs TRBV10-2 and TRBJ2-7, with TRBD2 matching over 11 bases. V trimming: 5 bases; J trimming: 2 bases; junction bases outside the gene matches: 2. The CDR3 loop spans 14 amino acids. CDR1 is WSHSY and CDR2 is SAAADI in the germline V gene. CDR3 DNA: TGCGCCAGCAGTCCGGGACTAGCGGCCTACGAGCAGTACGTC. This translates into CASSPGLAAYEQYV.

This clonotype was counted at least ten times. The chain couples TRBV25-1 to TRBJ2-2, with TRBD1 identical over 7 bases. Germline V lookup: CDR1 MGHDK, CDR2 SYGVNS. V gave up 2 bases and J gave up 2 bases; unmatched junction bases: 8. The CDR3 contains 17 residues. This CDR3 reads CASSERGPGGNTGELFF. CDR3 coding DNA: TGTGCCAGCAGTGAAAGAGGTCCAGGGGGAAACACCGGGGAGCTGTTTTTT.

This clonotype was seen a few times. This sequence joins TRBV20-1 and TRBJ1-3; D is unresolved. The germline CDR1 and CDR2 sequences are DFQATT and SNEGSKA (reference sequence). Trimming pared 1 base from V and 6 bases from J, leaving 10 bases between. This CDR3 spans 13 amino acids. CDR3 in DNA: TGCAGTGCTAGAGTCTGGGATGAAAACACCATATATTTT. It encodes CSARVWDENTIYF.

This clonotype was recorded many times. This chain connects TRBV6-5 to TRBJ2-1; D not resolved. The CDR3 is 11 residues long. The germline V gene encodes CDR1 MNHEY and CDR2 SVGAGI. V was cut by 7 bases and J by 3 bases, with 4 bases left in between. DNA for the CDR3: TGTGCCAGCACATACTACAATGAGCAGTTCTTC. Translating gives CASTYYNEQFF.